This TCR beta chain was found in a study of tumor-infiltrating lymphocytes in primary liver carcinoma. Study findings and constraints: Only about 8-25% of top clones occurred in every one of the five tumor regions.

This CDR3 is built from 16 residues. Germline CDR1 reads MNHNS; CDR2 reads SASEGT. TCR beta cDNA was prepared out of approximately 500 ng total RNA by means of a constant-region primer. Libraries covering TCR beta were generated through three nested multiplex PCR rounds (using a slightly modified ARM-PCR). With TRBV1-TRBV30 forward primers and a C-beta reverse primer, the first two PCR rounds were run for around 10 cycles each. MiXCR, applied by TCRdb to the multiplex PCR reads, yields one record per CDR3 protein. The table shows about 210,000 distinct CDR3 sequences, with roughly 80% occurring only once. Both RNA and DNA were isolated together from approximately 22-30 mg of bulk tissue that had not been sorted. Five separate regions were sampled from each tumor. In regard to this clonotype: Antigen unknown. One end of the junction varies from germline; a read error may be responsible.

This TCR came from a man aged 40-50 years with primary liver carcinoma and hepatitis B virus infection. Sequenced input: tumor tissue from primary liver carcinoma. The V and J genes are TRBV6-1 and TRBJ2-1, with 13 bases matching TRBD2. CDR3 bases: TGTGCCAGCAGTGAAGGGACTAGCGGGAGATACAATAAGCAGTTCTTC. This gives the protein CASSEGTSGRYNKQFF.